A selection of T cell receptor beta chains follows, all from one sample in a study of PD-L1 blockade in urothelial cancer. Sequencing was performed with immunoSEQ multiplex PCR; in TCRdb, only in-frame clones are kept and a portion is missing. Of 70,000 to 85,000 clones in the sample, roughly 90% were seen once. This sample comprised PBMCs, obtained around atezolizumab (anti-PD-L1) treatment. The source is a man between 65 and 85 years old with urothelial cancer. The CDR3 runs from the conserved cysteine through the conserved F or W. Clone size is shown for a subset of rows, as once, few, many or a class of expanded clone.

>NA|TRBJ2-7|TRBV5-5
CASTAREALGGEQYF
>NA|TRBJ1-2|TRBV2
CASRGDRGGYGYTF
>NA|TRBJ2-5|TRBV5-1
CASSYGLAGHGETQYF
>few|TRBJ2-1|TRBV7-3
CASSLNFGPNNEQFF
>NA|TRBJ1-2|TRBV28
CASSFQGTVYGYTF
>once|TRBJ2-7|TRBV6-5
CASSYADRVDEQYF
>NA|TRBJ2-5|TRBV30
CAWRIQETQYF
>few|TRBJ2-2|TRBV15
CATSSSRIGGELFF
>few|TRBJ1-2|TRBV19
CASSIVGQYYGYTF
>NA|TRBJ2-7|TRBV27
CASTSRTGTYEQYF
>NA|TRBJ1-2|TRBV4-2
CASSQEGALDYGYTF
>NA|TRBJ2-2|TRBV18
CASSPGGRAGTGELFF
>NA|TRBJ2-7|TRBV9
CASSVEASGNNEQYF
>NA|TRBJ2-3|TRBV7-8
CASSLVTPRGDTQYF
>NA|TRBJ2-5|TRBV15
CATSRGARGQGRRETQYF
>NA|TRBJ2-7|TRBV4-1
CASSLGTVASYEQYF
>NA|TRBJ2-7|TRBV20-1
CSAGGTDEQYF
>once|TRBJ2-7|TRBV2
CASSGSAGGYEQYF
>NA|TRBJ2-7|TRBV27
CASKGLAQNSYEQYF
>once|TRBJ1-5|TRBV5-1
CASAPTGMYQPQHF
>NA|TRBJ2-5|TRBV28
CASSQGGIEETQYF
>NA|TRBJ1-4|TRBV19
CASKSTGTYQEKLFF
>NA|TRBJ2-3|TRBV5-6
CASRDSGGGRLATQYF
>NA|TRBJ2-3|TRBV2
CASRRGGSADTQYF
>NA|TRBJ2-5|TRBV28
CASSLGLAGDTVETQYF
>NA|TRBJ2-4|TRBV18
CASSLIGLAEGIAKNIQYF
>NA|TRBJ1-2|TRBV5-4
CASSSGAGTNYGYTF
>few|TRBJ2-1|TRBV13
CASSTLAGGLLVVRDNEQFF
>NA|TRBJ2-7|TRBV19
CASSPRTSGRVPYEQYF
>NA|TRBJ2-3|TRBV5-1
CASSRGQLTDTQYF
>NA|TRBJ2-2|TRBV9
CASSPGTSGRAVTGELFF
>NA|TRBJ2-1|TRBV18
CASSPGLAGGNEQFF
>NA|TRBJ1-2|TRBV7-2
CASSPQETGGYTF
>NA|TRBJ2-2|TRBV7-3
CASSLRSRTGELFF
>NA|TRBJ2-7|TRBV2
CATSGGTYEQYF
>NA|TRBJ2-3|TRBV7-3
CASSSSLLDTQYF
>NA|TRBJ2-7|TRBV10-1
CASSPGLAGAEQYF
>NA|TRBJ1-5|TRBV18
CASSPERFSPPQHF
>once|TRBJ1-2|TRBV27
CASSSIAGTGVNYGYTF
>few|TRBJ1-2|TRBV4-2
CASSQVGDSYGYTF
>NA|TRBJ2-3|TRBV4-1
CASSQDWGQGAADTQYF
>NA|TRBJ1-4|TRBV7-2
CASSYPGTGSSEKLFF
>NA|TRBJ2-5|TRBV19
CASSARTGGGETQYF
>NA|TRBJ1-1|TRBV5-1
CASSWGQGLGNTEAFF
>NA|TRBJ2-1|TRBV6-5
CASSYIGGTYNEQFF
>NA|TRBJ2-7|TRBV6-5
CASSSRDRVYEQYF
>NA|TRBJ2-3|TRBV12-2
CASRKGVRTSRTDTQYF
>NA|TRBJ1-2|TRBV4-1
CASSQEWDREPSNYGYTF
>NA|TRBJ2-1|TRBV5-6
CASRRVGGGYNEQFF
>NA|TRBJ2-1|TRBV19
CASSPGLLMTNEQFF
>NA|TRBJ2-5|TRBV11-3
CASSLDRQETQYF
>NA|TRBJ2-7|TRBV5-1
CASSDDRGYEQYF
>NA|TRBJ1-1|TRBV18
CASSLDKNTEAFF
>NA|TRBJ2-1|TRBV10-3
CAISESTRTSGVRSSYNEQFF
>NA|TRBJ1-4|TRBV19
CASSIWTGRTNEKLFF
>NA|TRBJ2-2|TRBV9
CASSVSAGRTGGELFF